This TCR beta chain was retrieved from a study of blood T cell repertoires in COVID-19 (dated by TCRdb to the early 2020s). At the level of the whole study: Samples from collaborators originated in the United States, Italy and Spain and spanned both the acute and convalescent phases of COVID-19. The material from the prospective study consisted of cDNA or gDNA derived from T cells, B-cell-depleted T cells, or PBMCs. Subjects who had been exposed to COVID-19, were actively infected with it, or had recovered from it provided the deeply sampled blood TCRbeta repertoires that made up the dataset. The repertoires were released in a freely available public database intended as a resource for research on the immune response to SARS-CoV-2. Samples were obtained from the ongoing ImmuneRACE study (first 160 participants) and from 1,254 subjects provided by 6 global collaborators. A de-identified subject ID, COVID-19 status, age in years and sex were almost always included in the sample metadata. HLA class I and class II types, where available, came from metadata supplied by the sample provider rather than from assay-based typing.

Participants in the prospective study were enrolled through a virtual design, were aged 18 to 89 years, and lived in approximately 25 United States geographic areas. Cohort assignment in the prospective study relied on participant-reported clinical history from a screening survey and a study questionnaire. Recovered participants in ImmuneRACE Cohort 3 were defined as having two consecutive negative NP/OP PCR tests, clearance from a healthcare professional, or resolution of symptoms. Each participant in the prospective study had whole blood, serum and a nasopharyngeal or oropharyngeal swab collected by mobile phlebotomists. Prospective study participants could optionally give additional blood draws and questionnaires over an approximately 2-month period. Before DNA extraction, prospective study blood samples were shipped either frozen or at room temperature. The immunoSEQ Assay, a bias-controlled multiplex PCR, was used to amplify TCRbeta CDR3 regions from genomic DNA. The original methods were these. Within the assay, amplification of reference gene primers was used to estimate how many nucleated cells each sample contained. To quantify the absolute abundance of each unique TCRbeta CDR3 rearrangement, sequence reads were collapsed and filtered. Productive Simpson clonality was computed per sample as the square root of Simpson's diversity index over productive rearrangements. The source is immuneACCESS, and TCRdb retained only in-frame sequences with V and J called. Part of the clones is not carried over; for the studies checked, unresolved V genes explain less than half of this, and the remainder is unexplained. V, J and clone size reflect that table, while D and trimming were determined from the DNA. In all, the sample holds 150,000 to 250,000 clones, and 80% to 85% of those were seen once. The ten largest clones represent 6% to 8% of the sample.

V and J lose 3 bases and 2 bases, and a span of 8 bases separates them. The germline V gene (reference sequence) supplies CDR1 MNHEY and CDR2 SMNVEV. From the cysteine up to the phenylalanine, the CDR3 has a length of 14 residues. The entry retains the CDR3 DNA only, 42 bases that are in frame from base 1. In regard to this clone: What this receptor recognizes is not known. The sample holds no much larger clone one base away, and base qualities are not on file.

Summary of the overall study and its limitations: The amount of clinical and demographic metadata varied by source and participant and was provided uncurated.

This clonotype was sampled from a man in his forties who had recovered from COVID-19. Material for sequencing was PBMCs or T cells enriched from blood (not recorded which). The rearrangement combines TRBV27 with TRBJ1-5; the D gene cannot be resolved reliably. The CDR3 is CASSLRSGNQPQHF. The DNA sequence is as follows: TGTGCCAGCAGTTTGAGGAGTGGCAATCAGCCCCAGCATTTT.